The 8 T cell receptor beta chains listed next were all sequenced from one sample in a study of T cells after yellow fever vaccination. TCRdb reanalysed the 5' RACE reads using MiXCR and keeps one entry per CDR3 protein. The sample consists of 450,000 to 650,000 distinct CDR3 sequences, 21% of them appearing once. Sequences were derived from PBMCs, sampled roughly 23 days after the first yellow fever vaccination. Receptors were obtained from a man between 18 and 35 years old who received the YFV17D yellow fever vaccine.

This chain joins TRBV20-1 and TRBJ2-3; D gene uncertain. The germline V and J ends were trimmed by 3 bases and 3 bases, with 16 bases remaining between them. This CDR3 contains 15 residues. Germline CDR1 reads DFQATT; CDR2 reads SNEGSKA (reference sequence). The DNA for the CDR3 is TGCAGTGCTAGGGGTCCTAGATTGGCGACAGATACGCAGTATTTT. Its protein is CSARGPRLATDTQYF.

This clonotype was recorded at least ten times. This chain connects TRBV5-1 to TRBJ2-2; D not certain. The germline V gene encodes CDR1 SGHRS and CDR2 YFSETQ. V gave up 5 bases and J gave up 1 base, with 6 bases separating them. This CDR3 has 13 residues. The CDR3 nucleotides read TGCGCCAGCAGAGACGGGAACACCGGGGAGCTGTTTTTT. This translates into CASRDGNTGELFF.

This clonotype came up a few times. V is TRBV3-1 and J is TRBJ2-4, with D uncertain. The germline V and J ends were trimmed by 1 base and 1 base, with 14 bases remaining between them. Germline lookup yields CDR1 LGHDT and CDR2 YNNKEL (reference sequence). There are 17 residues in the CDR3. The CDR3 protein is CASSQVTSLGAKNIQYF. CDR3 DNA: TGTGCCAGCAGCCAAGTAACCTCGCTAGGGGCCAAAAACATTCAGTACTTC.

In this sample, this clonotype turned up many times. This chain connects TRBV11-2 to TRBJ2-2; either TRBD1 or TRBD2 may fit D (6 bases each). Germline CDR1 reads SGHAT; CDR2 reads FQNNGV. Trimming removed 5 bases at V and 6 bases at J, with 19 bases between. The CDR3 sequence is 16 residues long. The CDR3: CASSIVRGRGPGELFF. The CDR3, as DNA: TGTGCCAGCAGCATAGTTCGCGGCCGGGGGCCCGGGGAGCTGTTTTTT. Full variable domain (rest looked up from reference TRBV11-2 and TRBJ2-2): EAGVAQSPRYKIIEKRQSVAFWCNPISGHATLYWYQQILGQGPKLLIQFQNNGVVDDSQLPKDRFSAERLKGVDSTLKIQPAKLEDSAVYLCASSIVRGRGPGELFFGEGSRLTVL.

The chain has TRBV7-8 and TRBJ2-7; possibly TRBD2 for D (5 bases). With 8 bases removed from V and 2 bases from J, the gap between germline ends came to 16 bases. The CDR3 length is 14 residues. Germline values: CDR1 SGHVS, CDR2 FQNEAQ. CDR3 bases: TGTGCCAGCGGTCGGGAAGACCCAACCTACGAGCAGTACTTC. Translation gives CASGREDPTYEQYF.

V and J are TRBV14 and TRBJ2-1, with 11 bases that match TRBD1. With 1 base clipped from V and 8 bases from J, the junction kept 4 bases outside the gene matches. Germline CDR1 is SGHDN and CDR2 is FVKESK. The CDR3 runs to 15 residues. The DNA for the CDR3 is TGTGCCAGCAGCCAAGGGACAGGGGGCTCGCATGAGCAGTTCTTC. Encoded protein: CASSQGTGGSHEQFF.

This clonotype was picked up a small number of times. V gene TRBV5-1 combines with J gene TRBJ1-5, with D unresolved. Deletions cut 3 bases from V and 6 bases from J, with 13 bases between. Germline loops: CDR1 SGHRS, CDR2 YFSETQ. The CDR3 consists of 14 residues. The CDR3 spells CASSSGGELQPQHF. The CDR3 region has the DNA TGCGCCAGCAGCTCGGGCGGGGAACTTCAGCCCCAGCATTTT.

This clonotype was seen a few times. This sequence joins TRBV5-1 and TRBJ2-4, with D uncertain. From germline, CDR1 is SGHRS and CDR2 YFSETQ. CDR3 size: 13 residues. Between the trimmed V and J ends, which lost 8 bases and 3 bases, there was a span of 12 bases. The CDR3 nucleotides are TGCGCCAGTAAGGGTACGGACAAAAACATTCAGTACTTC. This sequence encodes CASKGTDKNIQYF.